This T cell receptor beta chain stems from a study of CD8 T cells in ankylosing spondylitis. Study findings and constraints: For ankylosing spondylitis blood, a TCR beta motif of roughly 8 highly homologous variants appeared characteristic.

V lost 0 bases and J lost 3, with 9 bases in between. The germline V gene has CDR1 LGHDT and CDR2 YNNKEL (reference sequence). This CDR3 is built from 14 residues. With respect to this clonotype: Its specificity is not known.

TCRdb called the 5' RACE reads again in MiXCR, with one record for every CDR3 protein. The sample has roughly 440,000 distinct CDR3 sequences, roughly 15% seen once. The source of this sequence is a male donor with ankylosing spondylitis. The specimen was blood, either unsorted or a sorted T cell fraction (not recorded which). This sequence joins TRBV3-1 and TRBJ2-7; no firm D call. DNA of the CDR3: TGTGCCAGCAGCCAAGATCGGTCACTCTACGAGCAGTACTTC. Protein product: CASSQDRSLYEQYF.